This passage covers 20 T cell receptor beta chains from one sample sequenced in a study of cytomegalovirus exposure and HLA in healthy donors. In the PCR, 60 Vbeta and 13 Jbeta primers were used. Assay used: immunoSEQ multiplex PCR; TCRdb lists only in-frame clones, some missing. The repertoire holds roughly 200,000 clones, with 65% to 80% as singletons. The sequenced sample consisted of PBMCs. Receptor source: a woman aged 30 to 39 in good health and CMV-seropositive.

This clone was seen once. The chain couples TRBV7-6 to TRBJ2-3; TRBD1 is a possible D gene (5 bases). Trimming removed 5 bases at V and 8 bases at J, with 17 bases between. Looked up from germline, CDR1 is SGHVS and CDR2 is FNYEAQ. The CDR3 runs 14 residues. The CDR3 spells CASSPYFSQGTQYF. The CDR3 bases are TGTGCCAGCAGCCCGTATTTCTCCCAGGGTACGCAGTATTTT.

The chain employs TRBV9 and TRBJ2-1; 9 nucleotides align to TRBD1. Germline V gene sequence: CDR1 SGDLS, CDR2 YYNGEE. CDR3 length: 14 residues. V shed 4 bases, J shed 4 bases, and the junction held 3 bases outside the gene matches. As DNA, the CDR3 is TGTGCCAGCAGCTCCGGGACAGGGTACAATGAGCAGTTCTTC. Protein product: CASSSGTGYNEQFF.

A single count supports this clone. The chain recombines TRBV10-3 with TRBJ2-7; D possibly corresponds to TRBD2 (5 bases). Looked up from germline, CDR1 is ENHRY and CDR2 is SYGVKD. CDR3 size: 15 residues. V lost 0 bases, J lost 6 bases, and 15 bases lay in between. DNA of the CDR3: TGTGCCATCAGTGAGTCCCGGGCGGCGGGCCTCGAGCAGTACTTC. Amino acid sequence: CAISESRAAGLEQYF.

The chain uses TRBV6-1 and TRBJ2-1, with a tentative D call TRBD2 (5 bases). Trimming took off 1 base at V and 4 bases at J, with 26 bases between the two ends. This CDR3 has 20 amino acids. Germline CDR1 is MNHNS and CDR2 is SASEGT. CDR3 residues: CASSEGVGYSAVQTYNEQFF. The CDR3 bases are TGTGCCAGCAGTGAAGGTGTGGGTTACTCAGCGGTACAGACTTACAATGAGCAGTTCTTC.

The V and J genes are TRBV6-1 and TRBJ2-5; D is uncertain. The CDR3 runs to 14 residues. Trimming stripped 2 bases from V and 4 bases from J, with 11 bases between. Germline CDR1 MNHNS, CDR2 SASEGT. Here the CDR3 reads CASSEQAPRETQYF. The CDR3 DNA reads as TGTGCCAGCAGTGAACAGGCCCCCCGAGAGACCCAGTACTTC.

The sample holds a few counts of this clone. The chain employs TRBV13 and TRBJ1-4; 10 nucleotides align to TRBD1. The CDR3 loop spans 17 amino acids. The V segment lost 6 bases and the J segment 5 bases; nucleotides outside the gene matches: 12. Per the germline V gene, CDR1 is PRHDT and CDR2 is FYEKMQ (reference sequence). The CDR3 nucleotides read TGTGCCAGCAGTCGACGGGACAGGGGTGATGGAAATGAAAAACTGTTTTTT. Amino acids: CASSRRDRGDGNEKLFF. The full variable domain, completed using reference TRBV13 and TRBJ1-4, is AAGVIQSPRHLIKEKRETATLKCYPIPRHDTVYWYQQGPGQDPQFLISFYEKMQSDKGSIPDRFSAQQFSDYHSELNMSSLELGDSALYFCASSRRDRGDGNEKLFFGSGTQLSVL.

The rearrangement links TRBV19 to TRBJ1-1; D ambiguous. V lost 8 bases to trimming and J lost 8 bases, with 12 bases between them. Germline V gives CDR1 LNHDA, CDR2 SQIVND (reference sequence). The CDR3 is made up of 11 amino acids. CDR3 in DNA: TGTGCCAGTTCTCCTCTACAGGAAGCTTTCTTT. Its translation: CASSPLQEAFF.

This clone occurred a few times. The chain employs TRBV7-8 and TRBJ2-5, with 7 bases lining up with TRBD2. This CDR3 has 15 residues. V lost 6 bases and J lost 4; bases outside the gene matches: 11. Germline loops: CDR1 SGHVS, CDR2 FQNEAQ. The CDR3 DNA sequence: TGTGCCAGCAGATCGACCCAGCGGGATGGAGAGACCCAGTACTTC. Protein product: CASRSTQRDGETQYF.

This chain links TRBV6-6 with TRBJ1-2, with D unresolved. The germline V gene has CDR1 MNHNY and CDR2 SVGAGI (reference sequence). V was cut by 8 bases and J by 6 bases, with 22 bases left in between. The CDR3 consists of 15 residues. The CDR3 DNA reads as TGTGCCAGCGCGGCCCTGGACTGGAGGGAGGATGGCTACACCTTC. Its translation is CASAALDWREDGYTF.

The chain links TRBV4-2 to TRBJ1-2; the match to TRBD1 covers 8 bases. V shed 1 base and J 1 base; nucleotides not matched to a gene: 5. The germline CDR1 and CDR2 sequences are LGHNA and YNFKEQ. There are 16 residues in the CDR3. CDR3 sequence reads: CASSQAGDRNNYGYTF. The DNA of the CDR3 is TGTGCCAGCAGCCAAGCTGGGGACAGGAATAACTATGGCTACACCTTC.

The chain joins TRBV2 to TRBJ2-1; TRBD2 matches at 8 bases. The CDR3 is made up of 15 amino acids. The germline CDR1 and CDR2 sequences are SNHLY and FYNNEI. Trimming at V came to 6 bases and at J to 4 bases, leaving 8 bases not matched to a gene. The CDR3 reads CASSDSGNIYNEQFF. CDR3 in DNA: TGTGCCAGCAGCGATAGCGGGAACATATACAATGAGCAGTTCTTC.

The J gene is TRBJ2-2, the V gene TRBV2; a weak D match, TRBD1 (5 bases). The CDR3 has 16 residues. Germline V gene data show CDR1 as SNHLY and CDR2 as FYNNEI. V was shortened by 5 bases and J by 0 bases, with 13 bases between the two germline ends. CDR3 region: CASSYTDSANTGELFF. CDR3 nucleotides: TGTGCCAGCAGTTATACTGACAGCGCGAACACCGGGGAGCTGTTTTTT.

This clone was found a few times. V and J are TRBV7-2 and TRBJ1-3; a possible D gene is TRBD1 (5 bases). Germline assignment: CDR1 SGHTA and CDR2 FQGNSA. V was clipped by 4 bases and J by 4 bases, with 14 bases between them. The CDR3 consists of 15 residues. The CDR3 coding sequence is TGTGCCAGCAGCTCCGAGGGACTTTTAGGAAACACCATATATTTT. Its protein product is CASSSEGLLGNTIYF. Full variable domain (outside the CDR3, taken from reference TRBV7-2 and TRBJ1-3): GAGVSQSPSNKVTEKGKDVELRCDPISGHTALYWYRQSLGQGLEFLIYFQGNSAPDKSGLPSDRFSAERTGGSVSTLTIQRTQQEDSAVYLCASSSEGLLGNTIYFGEGSWLTVV.

The chain joins TRBV29-1 to TRBJ2-7, with D hard to call. From germline, CDR1 is SQVTM and CDR2 ANQGSEA. V lost 7 bases and J 0 bases, leaving 22 bases between the germline ends. The CDR3 sequence is 16 residues long. The CDR3 nucleotides are TGCAGCGCTTACATCTTACGGGTAAAAAGCTCCTACGAGCAGTACTTC. It yields the protein CSAYILRVKSSYEQYF.

This rearrangement joins TRBV10-1 to TRBJ1-4; D is possibly TRBD1 (6 bases). The CDR3 is made up of 13 amino acids. CDR1 is WNHNN, CDR2 SYGVQD, per germline (reference sequence). V was trimmed by 6 bases and J by 10 bases, leaving 15 bases between them. The CDR3 here is CASSGDLQGKLFF. DNA for the CDR3: TGCGCCAGCAGCGGAGATTTACAGGGAAAACTGTTTTTT.

The rearrangement links TRBV2 to TRBJ2-5; possible D gene TRBD2, 6 bases. Germline lookup yields CDR1 SNHLY and CDR2 FYNNEI. The CDR3 contains 14 residues. Trimming took 7 bases from V and 7 from J, leaving 19 bases between them. This CDR3 is CASIRDSLAGTQYF. The CDR3 DNA follows: TGTGCCAGCATTCGGGACTCTCTCGCGGGGACCCAGTACTTC.

A single count supports this clone. The chain combines TRBV13 with TRBJ2-1, with 13 bases lining up with TRBD2. Germline CDR1 is PRHDT and CDR2 is FYEKMQ (reference sequence). The V and J ends lost 5 bases and 5 bases, in that order; junction bases with no gene match: 6. CDR3 length: 16 amino acids. Here the CDR3 reads CASSPGLAGSHNEQFF. The CDR3 DNA reads as TGTGCCAGCAGCCCGGGACTAGCGGGAAGCCACAATGAGCAGTTCTTC.

The chain combines TRBV5-1 with TRBJ2-3, with 8 bases lining up with TRBD1. J was trimmed by 1 base and V by 4 bases; bases with no gene match: 5. From germline, CDR1 is SGHRS and CDR2 YFSETQ. The CDR3 is made up of 15 amino acids. The CDR3 spells CASSPLTGGTDTQYF. Written as DNA, the CDR3 is TGCGCCAGCAGCCCCTTGACAGGGGGCACAGATACGCAGTATTTT. Full variable domain (outside the CDR3, taken from reference TRBV5-1 and TRBJ2-3): KAGVTQTPRYLIKTRGQQVTLSCSPISGHRSVSWYQQTPGQGLQFLFEYFSETQRNKGNFPGRFSGRQFSNSRSEMNVSTLELGDSALYLCASSPLTGGTDTQYFGPGTRLTVL.

V usage is TRBV11-2 and J usage is TRBJ2-7; D remains ambiguous. Germline CDR1 reads SGHAT; CDR2 reads FQNNGV. Trimming stripped 8 bases from V and 0 bases from J, with 14 bases between. The CDR3 covers 14 residues. For the CDR3, the DNA is TGTGCCAGCTCGCCCAGGCTGAGCTCCTACGAGCAGTACTTC. It yields the protein CASSPRLSSYEQYF.

The chain combines TRBV10-2 with TRBJ2-2; TRBD2 is a possible D gene (5 bases). CDR1 and CDR2 (germline): WSHSY, SAAADI. Deletions cut 6 bases from V and 2 bases from J, with 13 bases between. This CDR3 comprises 15 residues. The DNA for the CDR3 is TGCGCCAGCAGAGAACAAGCGGTCAACACCGGGGAGCTGTTTTTT. This encodes CASREQAVNTGELFF.